These T cell receptor beta chains were read from a single sample in a study of T cells in tuberculosis. Measured with immunoSEQ multiplex PCR; TCRdb has only the in-frame clones, and not every one. The sample has around 19,000 clones; around 89% are singletons. The material sequenced was PBMCs. The receptor source for this set is a donor under 30 with latent tuberculosis or without tuberculosis infection. CDR3s include the opening cysteine and the closing phenylalanine or tryptophan. Fields, in order: V gene, J gene, D gene, clone size, CDR3 DNA, CDR3 protein. A D gene is named only where the DNA matches it firmly. Size is stated for part of the rows, as once, few or many counts, or as a class when the clone is expanded.

v_gene: TRBV10-3
j_gene: TRBJ2-5
d_gene: TRBD2
abundance: .
CDR3nt: TGTGCCAGCAGTTACTCTGGGACTAGCGGAGGAGAGACCCAGTACTTC
CDR3aa: CASSYSGTSGGETQYF

v_gene: TRBV19
j_gene: TRBJ1-2
d_gene: .
abundance: .
CDR3nt: TGTGCCAGTAGTATTCAGGCCTGGCGTGGCTACACCTTC
CDR3aa: CASSIQAWRGYTF

v_gene: TRBV10-3
j_gene: TRBJ2-1
d_gene: TRBD2
abundance: .
CDR3nt: TGTGCCATCAGTGAGGTTCCGGGACTAGCGGGGCCTAATGAGCAGTTCTTC
CDR3aa: CAISEVPGLAGPNEQFF

v_gene: TRBV11-3
j_gene: TRBJ2-7
d_gene: .
abundance: .
CDR3nt: TGTGCCAGCAGCTTACCAGGGTCTCGCGAGCAGTACTTC
CDR3aa: CASSLPGSREQYF

v_gene: TRBV18
j_gene: TRBJ1-4
d_gene: TRBD1
abundance: .
CDR3nt: TGTGCCAGCTCACCTGGGACAGGGACCCTTGGTGAAAAACTGTTTTTT
CDR3aa: CASSPGTGTLGEKLFF

v_gene: TRBV19
j_gene: TRBJ1-5
d_gene: TRBD1
abundance: .
CDR3nt: TGTGCCAGTAGCGGACAGGGAACAGGGCCCCAGCATTTT
CDR3aa: CASSGQGTGPQHF

v_gene: TRBV12-5
j_gene: TRBJ1-2
d_gene: .
abundance: .
CDR3nt: TGTGCTAGTGGTTTGGTTTCTGGAGCAATTTATGGCTACACCTTC
CDR3aa: CASGLVSGAIYGYTF

v_gene: TRBV28
j_gene: TRBJ2-5
d_gene: TRBD2
abundance: .
CDR3nt: TGTGCCAGCAGTTTAGGTGGCGGGGGGACGATAATAAAAGAGACCCAGTACTTC
CDR3aa: CASSLGGGGTIIKETQYF

v_gene: TRBV19
j_gene: TRBJ1-5
d_gene: TRBD1
abundance: few
CDR3nt: TGTGCCAGTAGAGTGCAGGGGGCGACCCAGCCCCAGCATTTT
CDR3aa: CASRVQGATQPQHF

v_gene: TRBV28
j_gene: TRBJ1-2
d_gene: TRBD1
abundance: .
CDR3nt: TGTGCCACCGGGACAGCGCGTAACTATGGCTACACCTTC
CDR3aa: CATGTARNYGYTF

v_gene: TRBV25-1
j_gene: TRBJ2-3
d_gene: .
abundance: .
CDR3nt: TGTGCCAGCAGTGAATTCTGGGGAGCCACAGATACGCAGTATTTT
CDR3aa: CASSEFWGATDTQYF